This TCR beta chain was retrieved from a study of STAT5B mutations in CD4+ large granular lymphocyte leukemia. Using immunoSEQ multiplex PCR, the repertoire was profiled, and TCRdb retains in-frame clones only, with some absent. The sample lists 48,000 or so clones, roughly 70% occurring once. The trim removed 4 bases at V and 5 bases at J, leaving 8 bases unmatched. The germline V gene encodes CDR1 SGDLS and CDR2 YYNGEE. The CDR3 totals 15 residues. Sequencing was carried out using CD4+ T cells from blood buffy coats. The origin of this receptor is a human donor in good health. This rearrangement joins TRBV9 to TRBJ2-5; 10 bases map to TRBD2. The CDR3 is CASSNPGTSVETQYF. In nucleotides, the CDR3 is TGTGCCAGCAGCAACCCCGGGACTAGCGTGGAGACCCAGTACTTC.